Included here is one T cell receptor (beta chain) sequence, with context. The Seattle patients, enrolled during active infection, were followed longitudinally. Germline lookup yields CDR1 MNHEY and CDR2 SVGAGI. The CDR3 runs 12 residues. J lost 4 bases, V lost 10 bases, and 4 bases had no gene match. The sample is drawn from a study of blood T cell repertoires in COVID-19. At the level of the study: T cells, B-cell-depleted T cells, or PBMCs provided the cDNA or gDNA that served as material.

The method was immunoSEQ multiplex PCR; TCRdb's version includes in-frame clones alone and lacks a portion of them. Among 270,000 or so clones listed, around 85% were seen once. The sample taken for sequencing was peripheral blood. This receptor was obtained from a woman younger than 45 with COVID-19, enrolled during active disease. The rearrangement joins TRBV6-5 to TRBJ1-2, with 9 bases lining up with TRBD1. The CDR3 DNA reads as TGTGCCACCGCGGACAGGGGCTATGGCTACACCTTC. It translates to CATADRGYGYTF.